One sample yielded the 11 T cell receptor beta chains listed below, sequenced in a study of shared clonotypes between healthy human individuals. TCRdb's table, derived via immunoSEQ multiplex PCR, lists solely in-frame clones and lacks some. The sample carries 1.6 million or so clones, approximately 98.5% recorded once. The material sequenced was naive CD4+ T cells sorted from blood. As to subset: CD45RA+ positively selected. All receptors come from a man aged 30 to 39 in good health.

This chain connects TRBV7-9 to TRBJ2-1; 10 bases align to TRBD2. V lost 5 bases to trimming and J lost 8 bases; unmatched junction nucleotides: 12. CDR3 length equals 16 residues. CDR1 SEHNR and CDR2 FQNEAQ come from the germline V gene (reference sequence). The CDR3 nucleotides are TGTGCCAGCAGCCGTTCAGCGGGAGGGAGGACCGATGAGCAGTTCTTC. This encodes CASSRSAGGRTDEQFF.

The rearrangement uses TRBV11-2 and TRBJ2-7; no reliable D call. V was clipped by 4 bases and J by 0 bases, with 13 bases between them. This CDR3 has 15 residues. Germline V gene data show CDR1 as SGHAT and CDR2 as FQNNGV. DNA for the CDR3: TGTGCCAGCAGCTCCTTTTCGATGGGCTCCTACGAGCAGTACTTC. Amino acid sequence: CASSSFSMGSYEQYF.

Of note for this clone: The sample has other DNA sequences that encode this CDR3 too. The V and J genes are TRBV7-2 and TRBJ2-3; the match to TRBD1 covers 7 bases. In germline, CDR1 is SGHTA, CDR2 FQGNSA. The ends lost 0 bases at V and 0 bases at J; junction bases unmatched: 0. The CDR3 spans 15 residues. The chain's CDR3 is CASSLAQGSTDTQYF. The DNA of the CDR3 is TGTGCCAGCAGCTTAGCACAGGGGAGCACAGATACGCAGTATTTT. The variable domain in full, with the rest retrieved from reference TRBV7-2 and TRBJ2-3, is GAGVSQSPSNKVTEKGKDVELRCDPISGHTALYWYRQSLGQGLEFLIYFQGNSAPDKSGLPSDRFSAERTGGSVSTLTIQRTQQEDSAVYLCASSLAQGSTDTQYFGPGTRLTVL.

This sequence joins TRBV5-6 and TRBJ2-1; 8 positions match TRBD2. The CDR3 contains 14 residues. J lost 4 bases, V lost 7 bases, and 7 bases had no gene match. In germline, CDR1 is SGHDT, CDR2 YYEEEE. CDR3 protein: CASRAGVGYNEQFF. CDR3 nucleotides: TGTGCCAGCCGAGCGGGAGTCGGGTACAATGAGCAGTTCTTC. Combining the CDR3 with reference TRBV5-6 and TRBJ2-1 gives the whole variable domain DAGVTQSPTHLIKTRGQQVTLRCSPKSGHDTVSWYQQALGQGPQFIFQYYEEEERQRGNFPDRFSGHQFPNYSSELNVNALLLGDSALYLCASRAGVGYNEQFFGPGTRLTVL.

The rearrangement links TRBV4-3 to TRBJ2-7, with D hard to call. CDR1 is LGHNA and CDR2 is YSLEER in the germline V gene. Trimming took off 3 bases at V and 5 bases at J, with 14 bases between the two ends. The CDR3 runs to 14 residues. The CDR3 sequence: CASSQSRRSNEQYF. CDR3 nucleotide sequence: TGCGCCAGCAGCCAGTCTAGGCGGAGTAACGAGCAGTACTTC.

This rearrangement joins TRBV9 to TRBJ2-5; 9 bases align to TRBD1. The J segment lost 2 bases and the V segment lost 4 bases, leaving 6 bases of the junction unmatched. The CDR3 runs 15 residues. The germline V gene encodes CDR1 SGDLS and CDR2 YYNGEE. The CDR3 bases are TGTGCCAGCAGCCCAAGGGACAGGGAACAAGAGACCCAGTACTTC. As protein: CASSPRDREQETQYF.

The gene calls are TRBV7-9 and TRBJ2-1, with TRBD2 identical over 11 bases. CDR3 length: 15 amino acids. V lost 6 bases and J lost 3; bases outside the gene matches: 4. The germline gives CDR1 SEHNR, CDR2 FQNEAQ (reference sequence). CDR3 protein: CASRMGLADYNEQFF. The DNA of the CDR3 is TGTGCCAGCAGAATGGGACTAGCGGACTACAATGAGCAGTTCTTC.

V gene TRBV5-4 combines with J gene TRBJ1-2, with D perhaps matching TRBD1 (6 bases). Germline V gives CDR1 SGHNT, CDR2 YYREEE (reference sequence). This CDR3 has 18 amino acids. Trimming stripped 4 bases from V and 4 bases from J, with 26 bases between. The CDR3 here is CASSTREKTGLSGYGYTF. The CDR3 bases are TGTGCCAGCAGCACTAGAGAGAAGACAGGACTATCGGGCTATGGCTACACCTTC.

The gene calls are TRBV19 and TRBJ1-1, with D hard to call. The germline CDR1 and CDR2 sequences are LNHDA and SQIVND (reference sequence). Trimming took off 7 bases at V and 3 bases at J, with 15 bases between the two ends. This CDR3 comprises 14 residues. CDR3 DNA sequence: TGTGCCAGTACCCGAACAGCTGGGGACACTGAAGCTTTCTTT. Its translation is CASTRTAGDTEAFF.

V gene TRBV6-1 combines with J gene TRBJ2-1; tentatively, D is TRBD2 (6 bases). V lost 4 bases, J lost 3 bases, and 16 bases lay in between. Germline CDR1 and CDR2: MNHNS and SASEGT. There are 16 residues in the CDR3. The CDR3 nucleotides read TGTGCCAGCAGTGCCTCAGTGGGGGGACGCTACAATGAGCAGTTCTTC. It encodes CASSASVGGRYNEQFF.

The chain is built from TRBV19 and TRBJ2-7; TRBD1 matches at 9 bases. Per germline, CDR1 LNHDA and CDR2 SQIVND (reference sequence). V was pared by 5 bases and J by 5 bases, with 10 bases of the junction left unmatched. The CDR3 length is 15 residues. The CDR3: CASSPSRDRVHEQYF. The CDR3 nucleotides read TGTGCCAGTAGTCCATCACGGGACAGGGTTCACGAGCAGTACTTC. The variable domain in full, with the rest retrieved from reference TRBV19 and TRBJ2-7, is DGGITQSPKYLFRKEGQNVTLSCEQNLNHDAMYWYRQDPGQGLRLIYYSQIVNDFQKGDIAEGYSVSREKKESFPLTVTSAQKNPTAFYLCASSPSRDRVHEQYFGPGTRLTVT.